Sequencing of this T cell receptor beta chain was carried out in a study of identical twins. CDR3 size: 15 residues. Germline-derived CDR1 and CDR2 are SGHRS and YFSETQ. V was shortened by 1 base and J by 2 bases, with 10 bases between the two germline ends. Using its own MiXCR run on the 5' RACE reads, TCRdb lists one record per CDR3 protein. This repertoire shows about 240,000 distinct CDR3 sequences, approximately 7.8% found once; its top ten account for roughly 5.4%. This sample was shared with a second study, whose subject was yellow fever vaccine responses in identical twins.

The chain recombines TRBV5-1 with TRBJ2-1, with D possibly being TRBD1 or TRBD2 (5 bases each). The source of this sequence is a woman in her late teens or twenties in good health. The sample was CD8+ T cells sorted from blood. CDR3 sequence (DNA): TGCGCCAGCAGCTTGAGAACGGGGCCCTACAATGAGCAGTTCTTC. Amino acid sequence: CASSLRTGPYNEQFF.